The entry that follows covers one T cell receptor beta chain sequence. Its antigen remains unidentified. This sample stems from a study of cytomegalovirus exposure and HLA in healthy donors. General observations from the study: Trimming of TCR beta V- and J-genes showed a link, identified in a later analysis, to a missense DCLRE1C variant.

The V gene end was trimmed by 0 bases and the J gene end by 3 bases; junction bases not matched to a gene: 1. The germline gives CDR1 MNHNY, CDR2 SVGAGI (reference sequence). The CDR3 consists of 14 residues. The PCR had 60 Vbeta and 13 Jbeta primers. Assay used: immunoSEQ multiplex PCR; TCRdb lists only in-frame clones, some missing. The table records 130,000 or so clones, roughly 70% of them present only once. This chain connects TRBV6-6 to TRBJ1-1, with 7 bases matching TRBD1. The sequencing input was PBMCs. The sequence was obtained from a woman between 40 and 50 years old in good health and CMV-seropositive. This chain's CDR3 is CASSYSTGYTEAFF. CDR3 sequence (DNA): TGTGCCAGCAGTTACTCGACAGGGTACACTGAAGCTTTCTTT.